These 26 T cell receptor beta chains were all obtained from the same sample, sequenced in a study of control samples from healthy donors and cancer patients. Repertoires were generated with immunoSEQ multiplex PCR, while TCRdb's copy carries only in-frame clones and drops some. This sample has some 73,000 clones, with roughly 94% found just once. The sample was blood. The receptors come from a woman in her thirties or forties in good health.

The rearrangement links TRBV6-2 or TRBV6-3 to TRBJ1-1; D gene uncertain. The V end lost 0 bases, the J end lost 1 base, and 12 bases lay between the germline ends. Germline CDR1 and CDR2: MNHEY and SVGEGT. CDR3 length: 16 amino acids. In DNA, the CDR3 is TGTGCCAGCAGTTACTCGAGTGTAGTAAAGAACACTGAAGCTTTCTTT. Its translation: CASSYSSVVKNTEAFF.

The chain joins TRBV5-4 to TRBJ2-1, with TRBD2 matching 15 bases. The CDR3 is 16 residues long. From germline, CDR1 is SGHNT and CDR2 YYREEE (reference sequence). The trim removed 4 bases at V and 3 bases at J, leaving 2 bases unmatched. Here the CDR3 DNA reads TGTGCCAGCAGCGGGGGACTAGCGGGGGGCTACAATGAGCAGTTCTTC. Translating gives CASSGGLAGGYNEQFF.

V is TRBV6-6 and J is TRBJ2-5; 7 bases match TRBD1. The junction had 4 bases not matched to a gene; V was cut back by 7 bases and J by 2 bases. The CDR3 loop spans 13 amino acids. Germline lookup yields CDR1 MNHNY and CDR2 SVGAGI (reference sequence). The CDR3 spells CASTLQGQETQYF. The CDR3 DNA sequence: TGTGCCAGCACCCTACAGGGGCAAGAGACCCAGTACTTC.

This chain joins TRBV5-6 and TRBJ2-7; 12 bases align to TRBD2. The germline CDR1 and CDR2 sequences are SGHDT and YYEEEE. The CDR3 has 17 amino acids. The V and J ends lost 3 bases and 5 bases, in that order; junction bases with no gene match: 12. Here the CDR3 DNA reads TGTGCCAGCAGCTGGGGACTAGCGGGCCTCTCGGTCGACGAGCAGTACTTC. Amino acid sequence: CASSWGLAGLSVDEQYF.

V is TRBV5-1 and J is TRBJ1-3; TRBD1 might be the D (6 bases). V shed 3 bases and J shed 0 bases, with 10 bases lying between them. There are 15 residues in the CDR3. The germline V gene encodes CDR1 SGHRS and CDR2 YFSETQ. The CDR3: CASSSRDNSGNTIYF. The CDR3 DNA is TGCGCCAGCAGCTCTCGGGACAACTCTGGAAACACCATATATTTT.

CDR3 loop: CASREQGLNTEAFF. CDR3 DNA sequence: TGTGCCAGCAGGGAACAGGGGTTGAACACTGAAGCTTTCTTT. The chain uses TRBV6-6 and TRBJ1-1, with 7 bases matching TRBD1. This CDR3 region has 14 residues. CDR1 is MNHNY, CDR2 SVGAGI, per germline (reference sequence). V shed 6 bases, J shed 0 bases, and the junction held 4 bases outside the gene matches.

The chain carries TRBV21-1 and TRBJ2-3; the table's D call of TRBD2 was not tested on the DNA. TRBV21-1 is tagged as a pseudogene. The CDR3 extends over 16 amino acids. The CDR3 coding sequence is TGTGCCAGCAGCCGGGAGGGGGATCCCGGCGGGGATACGCAGTATTTT. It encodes CASSREGDPGGDTQYF.

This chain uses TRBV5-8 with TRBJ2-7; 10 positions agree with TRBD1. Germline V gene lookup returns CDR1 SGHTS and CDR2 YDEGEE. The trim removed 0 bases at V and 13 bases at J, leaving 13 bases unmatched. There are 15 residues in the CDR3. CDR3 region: CASSLERGWDRGFYF. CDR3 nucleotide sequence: TGTGCCAGCAGCTTGGAAAGAGGTTGGGACAGGGGATTTTACTTC.

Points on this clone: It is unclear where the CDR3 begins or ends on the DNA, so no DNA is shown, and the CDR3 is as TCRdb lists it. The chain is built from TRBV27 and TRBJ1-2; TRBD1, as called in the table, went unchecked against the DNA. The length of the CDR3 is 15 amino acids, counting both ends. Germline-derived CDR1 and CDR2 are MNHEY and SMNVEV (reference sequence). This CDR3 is CASSTSTGRNYGYTF.

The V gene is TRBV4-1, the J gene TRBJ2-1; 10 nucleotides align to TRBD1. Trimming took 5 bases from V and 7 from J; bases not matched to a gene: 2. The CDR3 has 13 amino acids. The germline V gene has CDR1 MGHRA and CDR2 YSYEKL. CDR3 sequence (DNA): TGCGCCAGCAGCACGGGACAGGGGAATGAGCAGTTCTTC. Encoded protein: CASSTGQGNEQFF.

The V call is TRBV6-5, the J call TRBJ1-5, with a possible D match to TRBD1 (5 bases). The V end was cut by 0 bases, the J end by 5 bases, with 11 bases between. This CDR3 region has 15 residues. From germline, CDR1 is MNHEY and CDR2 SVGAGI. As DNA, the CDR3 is TGTGCCAGCAGTTACTCTAGACAGTCAGATCAGCCCCAGCATTTT. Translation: CASSYSRQSDQPQHF.

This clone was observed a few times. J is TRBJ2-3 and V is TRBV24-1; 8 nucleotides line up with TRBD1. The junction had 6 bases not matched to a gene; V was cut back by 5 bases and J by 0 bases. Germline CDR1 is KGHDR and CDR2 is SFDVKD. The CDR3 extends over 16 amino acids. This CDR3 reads CATSANRGSSTDTQYF. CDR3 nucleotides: TGTGCCACCAGTGCAAACAGGGGGAGTAGCACAGATACGCAGTATTTT.

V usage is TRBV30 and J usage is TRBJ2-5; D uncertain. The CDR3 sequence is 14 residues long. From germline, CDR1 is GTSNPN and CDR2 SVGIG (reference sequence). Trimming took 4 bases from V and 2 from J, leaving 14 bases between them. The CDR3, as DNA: TGTGCCTGGACCCTGACGTGGGGACAAGAGACCCAGTACTTC. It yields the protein CAWTLTWGQETQYF.

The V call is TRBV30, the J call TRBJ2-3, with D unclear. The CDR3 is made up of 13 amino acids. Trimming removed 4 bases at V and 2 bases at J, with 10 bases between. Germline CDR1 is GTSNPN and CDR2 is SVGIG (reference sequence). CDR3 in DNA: TGTGCCTGGACCCCTGGATCCACAGATACGCAGTATTTT. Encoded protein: CAWTPGSTDTQYF.

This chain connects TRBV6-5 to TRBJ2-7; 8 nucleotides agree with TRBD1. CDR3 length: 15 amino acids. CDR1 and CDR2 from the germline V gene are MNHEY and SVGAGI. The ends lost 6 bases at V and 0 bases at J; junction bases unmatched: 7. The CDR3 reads CASSIDRGPSYEQYF. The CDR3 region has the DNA TGTGCCAGCAGCATTGACAGGGGCCCCTCCTACGAGCAGTACTTC.

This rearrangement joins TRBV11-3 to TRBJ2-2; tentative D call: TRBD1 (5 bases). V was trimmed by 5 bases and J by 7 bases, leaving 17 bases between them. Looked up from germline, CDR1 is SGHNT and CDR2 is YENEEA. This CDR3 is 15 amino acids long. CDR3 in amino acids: CASSAQITGNGELFF. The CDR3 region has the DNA TGTGCCAGCAGCGCCCAGATAACAGGAAACGGGGAGCTGTTTTTT.

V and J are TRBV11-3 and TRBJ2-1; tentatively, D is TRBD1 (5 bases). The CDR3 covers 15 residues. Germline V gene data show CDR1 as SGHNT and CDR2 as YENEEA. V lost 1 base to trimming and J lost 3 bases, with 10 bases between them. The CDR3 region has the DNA TGTGCCAGCAGCTTAGGGCCAGGGAACTACAATGAGCAGTTCTTC. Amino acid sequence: CASSLGPGNYNEQFF.

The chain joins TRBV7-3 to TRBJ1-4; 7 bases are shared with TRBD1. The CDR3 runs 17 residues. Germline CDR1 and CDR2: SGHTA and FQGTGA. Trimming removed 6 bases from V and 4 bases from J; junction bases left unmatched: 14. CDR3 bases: TGTGCCAGCAGTACGAACAGGGGTCTTAGTAATAATGAAAAACTGTTTTTT. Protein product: CASSTNRGLSNNEKLFF. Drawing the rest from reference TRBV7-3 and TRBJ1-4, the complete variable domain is GAGVSQTPSNKVTEKGKYVELRCDPISGHTALYWYRQSLGQGPEFLIYFQGTGAADDSGLPNDRFFAVRPEGSVSTLKIQRTERGDSAVYLCASSTNRGLSNNEKLFFGSGTQLSVL.

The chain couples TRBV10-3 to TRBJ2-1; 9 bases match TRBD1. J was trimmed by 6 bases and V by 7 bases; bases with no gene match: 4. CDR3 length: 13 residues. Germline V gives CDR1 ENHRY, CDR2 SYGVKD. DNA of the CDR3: TGTGCCATCATGGGACAGGGACCCAATGAGCAGTTCTTC. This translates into CAIMGQGPNEQFF.

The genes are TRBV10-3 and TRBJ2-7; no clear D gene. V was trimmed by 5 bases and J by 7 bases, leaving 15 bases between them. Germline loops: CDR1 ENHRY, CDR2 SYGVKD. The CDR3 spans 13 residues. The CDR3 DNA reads TGTGCCATCAGTCCGGACCGGGCTCGGGAGCAGTACTTC. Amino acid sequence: CAISPDRAREQYF.

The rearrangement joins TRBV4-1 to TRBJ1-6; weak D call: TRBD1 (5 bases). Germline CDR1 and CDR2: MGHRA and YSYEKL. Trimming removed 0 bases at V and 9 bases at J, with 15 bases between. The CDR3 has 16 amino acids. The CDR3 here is CASSQDRVGGFSPLHF. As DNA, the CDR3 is TGCGCCAGCAGCCAAGATCGGGTGGGGGGGTTTTCACCCCTCCACTTT.

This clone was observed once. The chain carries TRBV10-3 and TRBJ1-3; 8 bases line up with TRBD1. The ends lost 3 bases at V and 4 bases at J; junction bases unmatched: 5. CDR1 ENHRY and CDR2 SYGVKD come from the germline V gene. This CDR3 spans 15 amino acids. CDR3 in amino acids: CAISEMTGAGNTIYF. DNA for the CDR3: TGTGCCATCAGTGAAATGACAGGGGCGGGAAACACCATATATTTT.

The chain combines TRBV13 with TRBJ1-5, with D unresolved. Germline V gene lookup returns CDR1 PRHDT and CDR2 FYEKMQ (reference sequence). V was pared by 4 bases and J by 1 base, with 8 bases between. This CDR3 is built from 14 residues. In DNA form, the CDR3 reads TGTGCCAGCAGCTCGGGTGGGAGCAATCAGCCCCAGCATTTT. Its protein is CASSSGGSNQPQHF. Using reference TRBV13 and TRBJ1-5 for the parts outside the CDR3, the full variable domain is AAGVIQSPRHLIKEKRETATLKCYPIPRHDTVYWYQQGPGQDPQFLISFYEKMQSDKGSIPDRFSAQQFSDYHSELNMSSLELGDSALYFCASSSGGSNQPQHFGDGTRLSIL.

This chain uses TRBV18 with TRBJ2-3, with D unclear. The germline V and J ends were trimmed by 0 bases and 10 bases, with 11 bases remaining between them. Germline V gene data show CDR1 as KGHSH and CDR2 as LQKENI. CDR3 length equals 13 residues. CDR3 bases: TGTGCCAGCTCACCACCAAGGGAAGGGCCGCAGTATTTT. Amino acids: CASSPPREGPQYF.

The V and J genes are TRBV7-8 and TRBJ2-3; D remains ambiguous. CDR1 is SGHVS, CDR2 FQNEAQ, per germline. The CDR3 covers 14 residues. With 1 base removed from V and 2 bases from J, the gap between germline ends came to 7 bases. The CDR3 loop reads CASSLGASTDTQYF. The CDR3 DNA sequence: TGTGCCAGCAGCTTAGGTGCATCCACAGATACGCAGTATTTT.

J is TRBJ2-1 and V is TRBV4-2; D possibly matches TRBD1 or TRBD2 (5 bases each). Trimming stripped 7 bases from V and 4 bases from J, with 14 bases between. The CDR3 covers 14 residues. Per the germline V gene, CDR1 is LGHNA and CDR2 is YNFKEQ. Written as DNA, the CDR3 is TGTGCCAGCAAAAGGGACGGATCGTACAATGAGCAGTTCTTC. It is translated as CASKRDGSYNEQFF.